Presented here are 17 T cell receptor beta chains from one specimen sequenced in a study of T cell responses to AZD1222 COVID-19 vaccine (dated by TCRdb to the early 2020s). Taken with the paper, the label for time point translates to: baseline before first vaccination. The library was produced with the immunoSEQ multiplex PCR assay. TCRdb limited this immuneACCESS table to in-frame rearrangements with V and J called. A share of clones is missing; checked studies link under half to unresolved V genes, and the rest is unexplained. The sample includes over 140,000 clones, with around nine tenths observed a single time. The ten largest clones represent approximately 5.4% of the sample. This material consisted of peripheral blood, taken on day 0 of AZD1222 vaccination. Every receptor here comes from an adult in good health.

The chain uses TRBV5-1 and TRBJ2-4; a possible D gene is TRBD1 (6 bases). Between the trimmed V and J ends, which lost 4 bases and 9 bases, there was a span of 17 bases. Germline assignment: CDR1 SGHRS and CDR2 YFSETQ. The CDR3 is 14 amino acids. The CDR3 region has the DNA TGCGCCAGCAGCACATCACAGGGAGAAGGCATTCAGTACTTC. Amino acids: CASSTSQGEGIQYF.

The chain employs TRBV15 and TRBJ2-7; the match to TRBD2 covers 9 bases. V gave up 6 bases and J gave up 0 bases; unmatched junction bases: 3. The CDR3 is 14 amino acids. Germline V gene lookup returns CDR1 LNHNV and CDR2 YYDKDF (reference sequence). CDR3 bases: TGTGCCACCAGAAATAGCGGGAGCTCCTACGAGCAGTACTTC. Amino acids: CATRNSGSSYEQYF.

The rearrangement links TRBV10-1 to TRBJ2-1; D may be TRBD2 (7 bases). The V gene's germline CDR1 is WNHNN and CDR2 SYGVQD (reference sequence). The CDR3 length is 16 residues. V lost 5 bases and J lost 7, with 21 bases in between. CDR3 in amino acids: CASSKSVGGGYNEQFF. CDR3 bases: TGCGCCAGCAGTAAAAGCGTGGGGGGGGGCTATAATGAGCAGTTCTTC.

The chain combines TRBV27 with TRBJ1-2; TRBD1 aligns across 9 bases. The J segment lost 7 bases and the V segment lost 0 bases, leaving 3 bases of the junction unmatched. Germline-derived CDR1 and CDR2 are MNHEY and SMNVEV (reference sequence). The CDR3 is 14 amino acids. The CDR3 DNA follows: TGTGCCAGCAGTTTATCCGGGACAGGGATTGGCTACACCTTC. Translation gives CASSLSGTGIGYTF.

This clone occurred a few times. The chain couples TRBV5-1 to TRBJ2-2; D not resolved. V lost 0 bases and J 3 bases, leaving 6 bases between the germline ends. From germline, CDR1 is SGHRS and CDR2 YFSETQ. There are 14 residues in the CDR3. DNA of the CDR3: TGCGCCAGCAGCTTGGCTTGGGACACCGGGGAGCTGTTTTTT. Translating it yields CASSLAWDTGELFF.

The J gene is TRBJ2-2, the V gene TRBV7-9, with 8 bases fitting TRBD1. This CDR3 has 17 amino acids. J lost 4 bases, V lost 5 bases, and 12 bases had no gene match. Germline lookup yields CDR1 SEHNR and CDR2 FQNEAQ (reference sequence). The CDR3 spells CASSRSQGATGTGELFF. CDR3 in DNA: TGTGCCAGCAGCCGCTCCCAGGGGGCAACCGGCACCGGGGAGCTGTTTTTT.

The V and J genes are TRBV6-2 or TRBV6-3 and TRBJ2-7, with 11 bases aligning to TRBD2. Germline loops: CDR1 MNHEY, CDR2 SVGEGT. The CDR3 extends over 15 amino acids. V lost 2 bases, J lost 3 bases, and 3 bases stayed unmatched. The CDR3 nucleotides read TGTGCCAGCAGTTACGGCCTAGCGGGAGGCTACGAGCAGTACTTC. This gives the protein CASSYGLAGGYEQYF.

The chain uses TRBV11-2 and TRBJ1-6; tentatively, D is TRBD1 (5 bases). Germline CDR1 and CDR2: SGHAT and FQNNGV. This CDR3 region has 13 residues. V shed 6 bases and J shed 8 bases, with 11 bases lying between them. CDR3 protein: CASSLRGDSPLHF. The CDR3 DNA reads as TGTGCCAGCAGTCTAAGGGGAGATTCACCCCTCCACTTT.

The J gene is TRBJ1-6, the V gene TRBV6-6; weak D call: TRBD1 (6 bases). V dropped 2 bases and J dropped 5 bases, with 10 bases sitting between them. Germline lookup yields CDR1 MNHNY and CDR2 SVGAGI (reference sequence). The CDR3 runs 15 residues. CDR3 in DNA: TGTGCCAGCAGTTACCAGCAGGGGAATAATTCACCCCTCCACTTT. As protein: CASSYQQGNNSPLHF.

This chain uses TRBV6-5 with TRBJ1-1; D is unclear. CDR3 size: 14 residues. Trimming stripped 0 bases from V and 2 bases from J, with 7 bases between. From germline, CDR1 is MNHEY and CDR2 SVGAGI. The CDR3 loop is CASSYSAPNTEAFF. CDR3 sequence (DNA): TGTGCCAGCAGTTACTCTGCACCCAACACTGAAGCTTTCTTT.

The rearrangement links TRBV28 to TRBJ2-6; 8 nucleotides match TRBD1. Germline V CDR1 and CDR2: MDHEN, SYDVKM. The ends lost 6 bases at V and 2 bases at J; junction bases unmatched: 3. CDR3 size: 15 residues. CDR3 DNA: TGTGCCAGCAGCCAGGACAGGGCTGGGGCCAACGTCCTGACTTTC. Its protein product is CASSQDRAGANVLTF.

The J gene is TRBJ2-1, the V gene TRBV10-3; TRBD2 agrees at 7 bases. Germline V gene sequence: CDR1 ENHRY, CDR2 SYGVKD. Trimming at V came to 0 bases and at J to 7 bases, leaving 9 bases not matched to a gene. The CDR3 sequence is 16 residues long. The CDR3 DNA reads as TGTGCCATCAGTGAGTCTCCGGGGGGATTCTCTAATGAGCAGTTCTTC. This encodes CAISESPGGFSNEQFF.

In this sample, this clone turned up a few times. The J gene is TRBJ1-5, the V gene TRBV7-2; maybe TRBD1 (6 bases). V was cut by 5 bases and J by 2 bases, with 13 bases left in between. Germline V gene lookup returns CDR1 SGHTA and CDR2 FQGNSA. The CDR3 spans 15 residues. The CDR3 sequence is CASSQQGRRNQPQHF. The CDR3 nucleotides read TGTGCCAGCAGCCAACAGGGTCGGCGCAATCAGCCCCAGCATTTT.

This sequence joins TRBV4-2 and TRBJ1-6, with TRBD1 matching 7 bases. Germline loops: CDR1 LGHNA, CDR2 YNFKEQ. The junction had 9 bases not matched to a gene; V was cut back by 3 bases and J by 7 bases. CDR3 length: 16 amino acids. The CDR3 DNA is TGTGCCAGCAGCCAGCAGGGCAGGGGGTTAAATTCACCCCTCCACTTT. Protein product: CASSQQGRGLNSPLHF.

This clone is a singleton in its sample. The chain is built from TRBV24-1 and TRBJ2-5, with D perhaps matching TRBD1 (6 bases). V was shortened by 0 bases and J by 3 bases, with 10 bases between the two germline ends. Germline values: CDR1 KGHDR, CDR2 SFDVKD. This CDR3 region has 15 residues. The CDR3 sequence is CATSDLLAGEETQYF. The CDR3 DNA reads as TGTGCCACCAGTGATTTGTTGGCAGGGGAAGAGACCCAGTACTTC.

This clone was observed once. The J gene is TRBJ2-7, the V gene TRBV5-1; 11 nucleotides match TRBD2. The V gene's germline CDR1 is SGHRS and CDR2 YFSETQ. This CDR3 has 15 amino acids. V lost 3 bases, J lost 3 bases, and 5 bases stayed unmatched. The CDR3 protein is CASSSVAGGNYEQYF. The CDR3 DNA reads as TGCGCCAGCAGCTCCGTAGCGGGGGGGAACTACGAGCAGTACTTC.

The genes are TRBV5-1 and TRBJ2-1; 11 bases align to TRBD1. After removal of 4 bases from V and 4 bases from J, the junction contained 13 bases not matched to a gene. The CDR3 runs to 18 residues. Germline-derived CDR1 and CDR2 are SGHRS and YFSETQ. CDR3 residues: CASSRGQGANLGYNEQFF. In DNA form, the CDR3 reads TGCGCCAGCAGCCGCGGACAGGGGGCCAACTTAGGATACAATGAGCAGTTCTTC.